The clone carrying this T cell receptor beta chain appeared many times. CDR1 and CDR2 (germline): SGDLS, YYNGEE. This CDR3 comprises 15 residues. V was trimmed by 4 bases and J by 0 bases, leaving 12 bases between them. This entry is derived from a study of shared clonotypes between healthy human individuals. Study-wide context: Three plates each covered CD4 naive and memory; CD8 naive two, CD8 memory one.

Method: immunoSEQ multiplex PCR; TCRdb's copy keeps in-frame clones and lacks some. The sample contains 740,000 or so clones, around 73% of which appear only once. The source material was memory CD4+ T cells sorted from blood. Documented subset: CD45RA-negative fraction. The chain has TRBV9 and TRBJ2-3; D may be TRBD1 (6 bases). This clonotype originated in a woman aged 25 to 39 in good health. DNA of the CDR3: TGTGCCAGCAGCCTGGGACAATCTAGCACAGATACGCAGTATTTT. Residues: CASSLGQSSTDTQYF.